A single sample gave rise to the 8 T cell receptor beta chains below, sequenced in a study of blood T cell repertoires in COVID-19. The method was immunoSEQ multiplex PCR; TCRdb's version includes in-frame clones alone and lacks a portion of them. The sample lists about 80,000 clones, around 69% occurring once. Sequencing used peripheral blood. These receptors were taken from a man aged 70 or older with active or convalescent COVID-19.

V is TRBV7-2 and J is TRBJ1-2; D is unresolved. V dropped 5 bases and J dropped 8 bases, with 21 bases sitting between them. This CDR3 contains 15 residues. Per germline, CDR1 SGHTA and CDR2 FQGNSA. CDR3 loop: CASSPLGGKRVGYTF. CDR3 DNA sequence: TGTGCCAGCAGCCCCCTGGGCGGGAAAAGGGTAGGCTACACCTTC.

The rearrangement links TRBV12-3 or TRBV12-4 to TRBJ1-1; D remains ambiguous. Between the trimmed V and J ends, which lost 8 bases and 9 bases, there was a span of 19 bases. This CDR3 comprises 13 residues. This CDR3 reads CASFAGINRKAFF. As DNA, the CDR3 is TGTGCCAGCTTTGCAGGCATAAACAGAAAAGCTTTCTTT.

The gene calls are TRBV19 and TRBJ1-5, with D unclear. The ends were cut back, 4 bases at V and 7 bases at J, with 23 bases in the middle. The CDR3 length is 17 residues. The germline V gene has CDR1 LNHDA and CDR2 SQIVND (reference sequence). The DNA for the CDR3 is TGTGCCAGTAGTAGGGTAGCGACTATAAACCTAAAACAGCCCCAGCATTTT. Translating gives CASSRVATINLKQPQHF.

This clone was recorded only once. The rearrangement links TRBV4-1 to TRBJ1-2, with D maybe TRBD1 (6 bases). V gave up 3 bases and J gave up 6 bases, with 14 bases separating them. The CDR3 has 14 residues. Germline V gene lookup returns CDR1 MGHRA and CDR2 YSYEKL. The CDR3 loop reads CASSQTTYRDGYTF. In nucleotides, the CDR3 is TGCGCCAGCAGCCAGACAACTTACAGGGATGGCTACACCTTC.

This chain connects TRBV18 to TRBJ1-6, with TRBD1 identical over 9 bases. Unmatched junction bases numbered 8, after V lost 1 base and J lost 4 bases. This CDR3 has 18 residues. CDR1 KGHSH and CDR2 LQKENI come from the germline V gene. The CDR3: CASSPRSRGTGYNSPLHF. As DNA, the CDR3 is TGTGCCAGCTCACCACGCTCGAGAGGGACAGGGTATAATTCACCCCTCCACTTT.

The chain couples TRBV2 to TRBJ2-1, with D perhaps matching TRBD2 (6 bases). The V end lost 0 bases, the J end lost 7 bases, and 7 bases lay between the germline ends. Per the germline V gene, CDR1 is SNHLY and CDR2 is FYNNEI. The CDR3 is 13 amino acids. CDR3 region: CASSEAEGNEQFF. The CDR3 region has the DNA TGTGCCAGCAGTGAAGCGGAGGGTAATGAGCAGTTCTTC.

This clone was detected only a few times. CDR3 DNA sequence: TGCGCCAGCAGCCCCCACAGGGACTATAATGAAAAACTGTTTTTT. Protein product: CASSPHRDYNEKLFF. This chain connects TRBV5-1 to TRBJ1-4, with D possibly matching TRBD1 (6 bases). Germline V lookup: CDR1 SGHRS, CDR2 YFSETQ. The ends were cut back, 4 bases at V and 4 bases at J, with 14 bases in the middle. This CDR3 spans 15 amino acids.

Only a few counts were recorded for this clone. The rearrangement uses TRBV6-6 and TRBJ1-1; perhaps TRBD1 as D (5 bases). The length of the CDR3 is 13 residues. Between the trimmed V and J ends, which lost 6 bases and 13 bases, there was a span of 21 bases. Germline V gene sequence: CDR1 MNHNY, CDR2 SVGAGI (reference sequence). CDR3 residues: CASSHLGTSFYFF. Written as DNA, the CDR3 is TGTGCCAGCAGCCACCTCGGGACTAGTTTCTATTTCTTT.